These T cell receptor beta chains were read from a single sample in a study of blood T cell repertoires in COVID-19. Profiling relied on immunoSEQ multiplex PCR, and the TCRdb table lists in-frame clones only, not all of them. This table has 150,000 or so clones, approximately 90% appearing once. The sequencing sample was made of peripheral blood. The receptors here all came from a man younger than 35 with acute or convalescent COVID-19. Both conserved end residues are part of each CDR3. D genes are given only for firm matches. Clone sizes are given selectively: once, few, many, or a class where the clone is expanded.

V gene	clone size	D gene	J gene	CDR3 protein	CDR3 DNA
TRBV14	-	TRBD2	TRBJ2-5	CASSLLAGEETQYF	TGTGCCAGCAGCCTGCTAGCGGGGGAAGAGACCCAGTACTTC
TRBV30	-	TRBD1	TRBJ1-6	CAWTNRDRYNSPLHF	TGTGCCTGGACGAACCGGGACAGGTATAATTCACCCCTCCACTTT
TRBV9	-	-	TRBJ2-2	CASSVTSNTGELFF	TGTGCCAGCAGCGTCACCAGTAACACCGGGGAGCTGTTTTTT
TRBV19	-	-	TRBJ1-5	CASSTSGGGPAQHF	TGTGCCAGTAGTACGTCTGGGGGAGGGCCTGCCCAGCATTTT
TRBV27	-	-	TRBJ1-1	CASSSLGGRTEAFF	TGTGCCAGCAGTTCCCTTGGGGGCCGCACTGAAGCTTTCTTT
TRBV30	-	TRBD1	TRBJ1-6	CAWSDWTGGVSYNSPLHF	TGTGCCTGGAGTGACTGGACAGGGGGGGTATCCTATAATTCACCCCTCCACTTT
TRBV5-4	-	-	TRBJ1-5	CASSIDNQPQHF	TGTGCCAGCAGCATAGATAATCAGCCCCAGCATTTT
TRBV19	-	TRBD1	TRBJ1-4	CASSTTGGSEKLFF	TGTGCCAGTAGTACTACAGGGGGGAGTGAAAAACTGTTTTTT
TRBV5-6	-	TRBD2	TRBJ2-3	CASSSGGYTDTQYF	TGTGCCAGCAGCTCCGGGGGGTACACAGATACGCAGTATTTT
TRBV5-1	once	-	TRBJ1-4	CASSPTGPRQNEKLFF	TGCGCCAGCAGCCCGACAGGACCCAGACAAAATGAAAAACTGTTTTTT
TRBV5-1	-	-	TRBJ2-7	CASSLNAGSYNEQYF	TGCGCCAGCAGCTTGAATGCGGGGTCTTACAACGAGCAGTACTTC
TRBV5-8	-	TRBD2	TRBJ2-3	CASNLGGPDTQYF	TGTGCCAGCAACCTGGGAGGGCCCGATACGCAGTATTTT
TRBV4-1	-	-	TRBJ2-5	CASSQDLGQETQYF	TGCGCCAGCAGCCAAGATCTCGGGCAAGAGACCCAGTACTTC
TRBV7-8	-	TRBD1	TRBJ2-2	CASSLAGQGWTGELFF	TGTGCCAGCAGCTTAGCGGGACAGGGGTGGACCGGGGAGCTGTTTTTT
TRBV12-3/TRBV12-4	-	TRBD2	TRBJ2-5	CASTGTSATQYF	TGTGCCAGCACCGGGACTAGCGCTACCCAGTACTTC
TRBV7-9	-	-	TRBJ2-7	CASSLAGNGGHEQYF	TGTGCCAGCAGCTTAGCGGGGAATGGGGGCCACGAGCAGTACTTC
TRBV6-6	-	-	TRBJ1-2	CASSSQNRVGYTF	TGTGCCAGCAGTTCCCAAAACAGGGTTGGCTACACCTTC
TRBV5-1	-	TRBD1	TRBJ1-1	CASSLVGTGGLGNTEAFF	TGCGCCAGCAGCTTGGTTGGGACAGGGGGCTTAGGGAACACTGAAGCTTTCTTT
TRBV28	-	-	TRBJ2-7	CASGAGALSEQYF	TGTGCCAGCGGGGCGGGGGCGTTGTCCGAGCAGTACTTC
TRBV18	-	TRBD1	TRBJ1-2	CASSPQDRGDGYTF	TGTGCCAGCTCACCACAGGACAGGGGCGATGGCTACACCTTC
TRBV21-1	-	-	TRBJ1-5	CASSKGTGGNQPQHF	TGTGCCAGCAGCAAAGGGACAGGGGGCAATCAGCCCCAGCATTTT
TRBV29-1	once	-	TRBJ1-2	CSTAQRSNYGYTF	TGCAGCACCGCCCAGCGATCTAACTATGGCTACACCTTC
TRBV6-2/TRBV6-3	-	-	TRBJ2-1	CASSFTGYNEQFF	TGTGCCAGCAGTTTTACCGGCTACAATGAGCAGTTCTTC
TRBV5-6	-	-	TRBJ2-1	CASSRITGNSYNEQFF	TGTGCCAGCAGCCGTATTACAGGGAACTCCTACAATGAGCAGTTCTTC
TRBV19	-	-	TRBJ1-5	CASTIRYSNQPQHF	TGTGCCAGTACCATCAGGTATAGCAATCAGCCCCAGCATTTT
TRBV5-1	-	-	TRBJ1-1	CASSLGRRTRF	TGCGCCAGCAGCTTGGGAAGGAGGACTAGATTT
TRBV6-1	-	-	TRBJ1-2	CASSEAQVEGPYGYTF	TGTGCCAGCAGTGAAGCGCAAGTTGAGGGCCCCTATGGCTACACCTTC
TRBV7-9	-	TRBD1	TRBJ1-6	CASSFYGQGIDSPLHF	TGTGCCAGCAGCTTTTACGGACAGGGAATAGATTCACCCCTCCACTTT
TRBV28	-	TRBD2	TRBJ2-1	CASSAAGGDRNEQFF	TGTGCCAGCAGTGCAGCGGGGGGGGATCGCAATGAGCAGTTCTTC
TRBV6-1	few	-	TRBJ1-3	CASSEPTRSSGNTIYF	TGTGCCAGCAGTGAACCAACACGCAGCTCTGGAAACACCATATATTTT
TRBV4-2	-	TRBD1	TRBJ2-5	CASSQLGTGVETQYF	TGTGCCAGCAGCCAACTAGGGACAGGGGTAGAGACCCAGTACTTC
TRBV3-1/TRBV3-2	-	TRBD1	TRBJ2-1	CASSSYAGTDYNEQFF	TGTGCCAGCAGCTCGTACGCCGGGACAGACTACAATGAGCAGTTCTTC
TRBV19	-	TRBD1	TRBJ1-5	CASSTGTGLGNQPQHF	TGTGCCAGTAGTACCGGGACAGGGTTGGGCAATCAGCCCCAGCATTTT
TRBV11-2	-	-	TRBJ1-1	CASSFSERTEAFF	TGTGCCAGCAGCTTTTCAGAGCGGACTGAAGCTTTCTTT
TRBV12-3/TRBV12-4	-	-	TRBJ2-5	CASAMVPQETQYF	TGTGCCAGCGCGATGGTGCCCCAAGAGACCCAGTACTTC
TRBV12-5	-	TRBD1	TRBJ1-1	CASGKGAMNTEAFF	TGTGCTAGTGGTAAGGGGGCTATGAACACTGAAGCTTTCTTT
TRBV7-6	-	-	TRBJ1-1	CASSSTSNTEAFF	TGTGCCAGCAGCTCAACATCGAACACTGAAGCTTTCTTT
TRBV25-1	-	-	TRBJ2-1	CASSEGGNEQFF	TGTGCCAGCAGTGAGGGGGGCAATGAGCAGTTCTTC
TRBV6-4	-	-	TRBJ2-2	CASSDFTGMMFF	TGTGCCAGCAGTGACTTCACAGGGATGATGTTTTTT
TRBV9	-	TRBD2	TRBJ2-3	CASSFLTGGSTDTQYF	TGTGCCAGCAGCTTTCTGACGGGGGGGAGCACAGATACGCAGTATTTT
TRBV11-1	-	TRBD1	TRBJ2-7	CASRLNRGSHEQYF	TGTGCCAGCAGACTTAACAGGGGTTCCCACGAGCAGTACTTC
TRBV6-5	-	-	TRBJ1-4	CASSYHRSTNEKLFF	TGTGCCAGCAGTTACCACAGGTCAACTAATGAAAAACTGTTTTTT
TRBV28	few	-	TRBJ2-5	CASSFRGQETQYF	TGTGCCAGCAGTTTTAGGGGCCAAGAGACCCAGTACTTC
TRBV24-1	few	TRBD2	TRBJ2-1	CATSDLSGGSYNEQFF	TGTGCCACCAGTGATTTGAGCGGGGGGTCCTACAATGAGCAGTTCTTC
TRBV27	-	TRBD1	TRBJ1-5	CASSRTSTGVNQPQHF	TGTGCCAGCAGCCGAACCTCAACAGGGGTCAATCAGCCCCAGCATTTT
TRBV2	-	-	TRBJ1-1	CASSEADRLNTEAFF	TGTGCCAGCAGTGAAGCAGACAGATTGAACACTGAAGCTTTCTTT
TRBV18	-	TRBD1	TRBJ1-2	CASSLYTDRDDYGYTF	TGTGCCAGCTCACTATATACGGACAGGGATGACTATGGCTACACCTTC
TRBV5-1	-	-	TRBJ2-2	CASSRGLVFTGELFF	TGCGCCAGCAGCCGAGGCTTAGTCTTCACCGGGGAGCTGTTTTTT
TRBV3-1/TRBV3-2	-	TRBD1	TRBJ1-3	CASSQTNRGSGNTIYF	TGTGCCAGCAGTCAAACCAACAGGGGCTCTGGAAACACCATATATTTT
TRBV30	few	-	TRBJ2-1	CAWSSLNNEQFF	TGTGCCTGGAGTTCTCTAAACAATGAGCAGTTCTTC
TRBV27	-	TRBD2	TRBJ2-5	CASSYVRGGWETQYF	TGTGCCAGCAGTTACGTCCGGGGGGGCTGGGAGACCCAGTACTTC
TRBV24-1	-	TRBD1	TRBJ2-7	CATKPNPPTGGFYEQYF	TGTGCCACCAAACCCAACCCCCCGACAGGGGGATTCTACGAGCAGTACTTC
TRBV30	-	-	TRBJ1-4	CAWSPQRQALSEKLFF	TGTGCCTGGAGTCCCCAGAGACAGGCCCTTAGTGAAAAACTGTTTTTT
TRBV3-1/TRBV3-2	-	TRBD1	TRBJ1-2	CASSQIRQGSIGYTF	TGTGCCAGCAGCCAAATCCGACAGGGGTCCATTGGCTACACCTTC
TRBV2	-	TRBD1	TRBJ1-1	CASSVLDRGDTEAFF	TGTGCCAGCAGTGTATTGGACAGGGGAGACACTGAAGCTTTCTTT